This T cell receptor (beta chain) was captured by sequencing in a study of cytomegalovirus exposure and HLA in healthy donors. The PCR used 60 Vbeta and 13 Jbeta primers. The assay was immunoSEQ multiplex PCR, and TCRdb's table has in-frame clones only and misses some. Here the sample spans 150,000 to 200,000 clones, 80% being singletons. Concerning this clone itself: What it recognizes is unknown.

Study-level results: An analysis that was carried out later associated some 17,000 TCR beta sequences with HLA alleles at 0.05 false discovery rate. For most TCR beta V segments, an earlier analysis put the productive rate at about 87% or about 30% of the time.

V shed 4 bases and J shed 6 bases, with 6 bases lying between them. The CDR3 runs 11 residues. CDR1 is MDHEN and CDR2 is SYDVKM in the germline V gene. The TCR was taken from a man aged 30 to 39 in good health and CMV-seronegative. The chain couples TRBV28 to TRBJ1-2; D remains ambiguous. The sample consisted of PBMCs. The CDR3 coding sequence is TGTGCCAGCAGTTCCCCCAATGGCTACACCTTC. This gives the protein CASSSPNGYTF.